This TCR beta chain was sequenced during a study of T cell responses to AZD1222 COVID-19 vaccine. Broader study findings: Vaccine-associated CD4 TCRs ranged over spike, dominating at 160-218 and 743-854. Unmutated variant regions are reportedly targeted by nearly half of spike-specific TCRs. Mostly white British, mostly female donors; authors suggested clonal diversity may be underestimated.

Second-dose intervals near 4 or 12 weeks were combined. Produced via immunoSEQ multiplex PCR; TCRdb's table is partial and in-frame only. The top ten clones hold 2.5% to 3.5% of a sample with fewer than 150,000 clones, 88% of them seen once. This clone was picked up one time. The target antigen is unknown. The V end lost 0 bases, the J end lost 4 bases, and 7 bases lay between the germline ends. The CDR3 consists of 14 residues. Germline V gene data show CDR1 as MGHRA and CDR2 as YSYEKL. The input for sequencing was peripheral blood, taken 28 days after the second AZD1222 dose. The clonotype originates from an adult who received the AZD1222 COVID-19 vaccine. V is TRBV4-1 and J is TRBJ2-1, with D unresolved. CDR3 in amino acids: CASSQDSVYNEQFF. DNA of the CDR3: TGCGCCAGCAGCCAAGATTCGGTGTACAATGAGCAGTTCTTC.